These 2 T cell receptor beta chains originate from one sample sequenced in a study of T cells in Graves' hyperthyroidism and ophthalmopathy. TCR beta CDR3 regions were amplified from RNA. A first-round RT-PCR of the TCR CDR3 used the HTBI primer set. A single record per CDR3 protein comes from TCRdb applying MiXCR to the multiplex PCR reads. The table includes more than 300,000 distinct CDR3 sequences, approximately 18% detected once. Sequencing was carried out using blood. These receptors were taken from a woman aged 25 to 39 with Graves' hyperthyroidism that later progressed to Graves' ophthalmopathy.

This clonotype has ten or more counts. The genes are TRBV7-9 and TRBJ1-6, with a tentative D call TRBD1 (6 bases). The CDR3 totals 13 residues. CDR1 is SEHNR, CDR2 FQNEAQ, per germline (reference sequence). V shed 1 base and J shed 13 bases, with 11 bases lying between them. CDR3 protein: CASSLDTGSPLHF. In nucleotides, the CDR3 is TGTGCCAGCAGCTTAGATACAGGGTCGCCCCTCCACTTT.

This clonotype was counted a few times. This chain joins TRBV14 and TRBJ2-1; a possible D gene is TRBD2 (7 bases). The CDR3 totals 15 residues. Trimming took off 4 bases at V and 2 bases at J, with 12 bases between the two ends. Germline CDR1 SGHDN, CDR2 FVKESK. CDR3 nucleotides: TGTGCCAGCAGCCGAACGGGGGGCCCCTACAATGAGCAGTTCTTC. Protein: CASSRTGGPYNEQFF.